These 23 T cell receptor beta chains share one sample of origin, sequenced in a study of blood T cell repertoires in COVID-19. Some clones are missing from TCRdb's copy, which holds only in-frame ones; the method was immunoSEQ multiplex PCR. Of around 190,000 clones listed, 86% are singletons. What was sequenced was PBMCs or T cells enriched from blood (not recorded which). The receptors here all came from a man aged 35-49 years with acute COVID-19.

The J gene is TRBJ2-1, the V gene TRBV11-2, with D possibly TRBD1 on 7 matching bases. V was pared by 4 bases and J by 4 bases, with 14 bases between. The CDR3 has 15 residues. Germline V gives CDR1 SGHAT, CDR2 FQNNGV. The CDR3 spells CASSSLQGTYNEQFF. As DNA, the CDR3 is TGTGCCAGCAGCTCCTTACAGGGGACTTACAATGAGCAGTTCTTC.

The rearrangement uses TRBV6-5 and TRBJ2-1; 8 bases are a match to TRBD2. Germline lookup yields CDR1 MNHEY and CDR2 SVGAGI. V shed 0 bases, J shed 7 bases, and the junction held 8 bases outside the gene matches. The CDR3 runs to 16 residues. Written as DNA, the CDR3 is TGTGCCAGCAGTTACTCCCCCCGGGAGGGCTGGAATGAGCAGTTCTTC. This codes for CASSYSPREGWNEQFF.

This clone was detected only once. The chain combines TRBV2 with TRBJ1-2; D is possibly TRBD1 (5 bases). The V end lost 4 bases, the J end lost 8 bases, and 11 bases lay between the germline ends. Germline V gene data show CDR1 as SNHLY and CDR2 as FYNNEI. The CDR3 totals 12 residues. The CDR3 DNA reads TGTGCCAGCAGTGTAAAAGGGGCCGGCTACACCTTC. As protein: CASSVKGAGYTF.

The J gene is TRBJ2-1, the V gene TRBV12-3 or TRBV12-4; TRBD2 matches 9 bases. With V trimmed by 8 bases and J by 6 bases, 5 bases remained unmatched. The CDR3 spans 13 residues. CDR3 sequence reads: CASGRLAANEQFF. CDR3 coding DNA: TGTGCCAGCGGGCGACTAGCGGCCAATGAGCAGTTCTTC.

This chain connects TRBV19 to TRBJ2-2; possible D gene TRBD1, 5 bases. The CDR3 contains 14 residues. V was cut by 5 bases and J by 4 bases, with 11 bases left in between. Per germline, CDR1 LNHDA and CDR2 SQIVND (reference sequence). The chain's CDR3 is CASSWGQGTGELFF. The CDR3 DNA is TGTGCCAGTAGTTGGGGCCAGGGCACCGGGGAGCTGTTTTTT.

This chain links TRBV7-2 with TRBJ2-7; 12 bases fit TRBD2. The CDR3 totals 17 residues. V gave up 1 base and J gave up 5 bases; unmatched junction bases: 9. Germline V gives CDR1 SGHTA, CDR2 FQGNSA. CDR3 in DNA: TGTGCCAGCAGCTTAGTGGTTCTAGCGGGAGGGTTACACGAGCAGTACTTC. As protein: CASSLVVLAGGLHEQYF.

V gene TRBV6-5 combines with J gene TRBJ1-1, with 9 bases aligning to TRBD1. With V trimmed by 5 bases and J by 9 bases, 4 bases remained unmatched. This CDR3 is 12 amino acids long. CDR1 is MNHEY, CDR2 SVGAGI, per germline. The CDR3, as DNA: TGTGCCAGCAGTCCGACAGGGGGGAAAGCTTTCTTT. Amino acid sequence: CASSPTGGKAFF.

The chain joins TRBV12-3 or TRBV12-4 to TRBJ1-1; 9 bases agree with TRBD1. The CDR3 extends over 13 amino acids. The J segment lost 8 bases and the V segment lost 6 bases, leaving 7 bases of the junction unmatched. The CDR3 loop is CASSNQGTGEAFF. In nucleotides, the CDR3 is TGTGCCAGCAGCAACCAGGGGACAGGGGAAGCTTTCTTT.

In nucleotides, the CDR3 is TGTGCCAGCAGTGTGGAACAGGGGGTCGGCGGGGAGCTGTTTTTT. Translation: CASSVEQGVGGELFF. The chain couples TRBV28 to TRBJ2-2; TRBD1 agrees at 8 bases. Germline trimming cut 5 bases from V and 7 bases from J; bases unmatched to any gene: 9. The CDR3 spans 15 residues. Germline CDR1 is MDHEN and CDR2 is SYDVKM.

The CDR3 spells CASSLGQGDNSPLHF. The CDR3 nucleotides are TGCGCCAGCAGCCTAGGACAGGGTGATAATTCACCCCTCCACTTT. This rearrangement joins TRBV5-1 to TRBJ1-6, with 8 bases that match TRBD1. V shed 4 bases, J shed 5 bases, and the junction held 5 bases outside the gene matches. This CDR3 has 15 amino acids. Per germline, CDR1 SGHRS and CDR2 YFSETQ.

The chain carries TRBV7-7 and TRBJ2-2; the match to TRBD2 covers 9 bases. The CDR3 sequence is 16 residues long. Germline V lookup: CDR1 SSHAT, CDR2 FNYEAQ (reference sequence). CDR3 region: CASRPAGGGSTGELFF. As DNA, the CDR3 is TGTGCTAGCCGCCCAGCGGGGGGCGGTTCCACCGGGGAGCTGTTTTTT.

The chain uses TRBV6-1 and TRBJ2-7; 7 nucleotides match TRBD2. The CDR3 length is 16 residues. The V gene's germline CDR1 is MNHNS and CDR2 SASEGT. Losses at the gene ends were 4 bases for V and 4 bases for J; bases not matched to a gene: 13. CDR3 protein: CASSGNLLAGVYEQYF. CDR3 DNA: TGTGCCAGCAGTGGTAACCTCCTTGCGGGAGTGTACGAGCAGTACTTC.

The J gene is TRBJ2-3, the V gene TRBV27, with D uncertain. The germline gives CDR1 MNHEY, CDR2 SMNVEV (reference sequence). The CDR3 is 13 residues long. V was shortened by 3 bases and J by 6 bases, with 10 bases between the two germline ends. In DNA, the CDR3 is TGTGCCAGCAGTTTGGGCAGCTGGGATACGCAGTATTTT. Translated, it gives CASSLGSWDTQYF.

The genes are TRBV4-2 and TRBJ2-2, with a weak D call TRBD2 (5 bases). The ends were cut back, 1 base at V and 2 bases at J, with 8 bases in the middle. The CDR3 consists of 15 residues. The germline V gene has CDR1 LGHNA and CDR2 YNFKEQ. The CDR3: CASSQGTFNTGELFF. The CDR3 DNA reads TGTGCCAGCAGCCAAGGGACTTTTAACACCGGGGAGCTGTTTTTT.

V and J are TRBV6-5 and TRBJ2-7; a weak D match, TRBD1 (6 bases). The CDR3 totals 16 residues. Germline-derived CDR1 and CDR2 are MNHEY and SVGAGI. V was clipped by 2 bases and J by 0 bases, with 14 bases between them. The CDR3 nucleotides are TGTGCCAGCAGTTACCCGTCTGACAGGAGCTCCTACGAGCAGTACTTC. Translating gives CASSYPSDRSSYEQYF.

The chain joins TRBV27 to TRBJ2-3; D is unclear. The CDR3 sequence is 13 residues long. Trimming left V 6 bases short and J 6 bases short, with 13 bases between. The germline CDR1 and CDR2 sequences are MNHEY and SMNVEV (reference sequence). The CDR3 DNA reads TGTGCCAGCAGCACTCCACAAGCGGATACGCAGTATTTT. Amino acid sequence: CASSTPQADTQYF.

The rearrangement uses TRBV6-2 or TRBV6-3 and TRBJ1-1; no clear D gene. From germline, CDR1 is MNHEY and CDR2 SVGEGT. The CDR3 sequence is 14 residues long. Trimming stripped 3 bases from V and 5 bases from J, with 13 bases between. CDR3 loop: CASSYTYGGTEAFF. The CDR3, as DNA: TGTGCCAGCAGTTATACCTACGGCGGAACTGAAGCTTTCTTT.

As to this clone: Sequence at one end of the junction differs from germline and may be a read error. V is TRBV7-7 and J is TRBJ1-1, with a tentative D call TRBD1 (5 bases). This CDR3 is built from 13 residues. Germline V lookup: CDR1 SSHAT, CDR2 FNYEAQ (reference sequence). The CDR3 nucleotides read TGTGCTAGCAGCTCACAGGAGAACACTGAAGCTTTCTTT. This gives the protein CASSSQENTEAFF.

V usage is TRBV10-3 and J usage is TRBJ1-1; tentatively, D is TRBD1 (5 bases). Trimming pared 4 bases from V and 6 bases from J, leaving 15 bases between. Looked up from germline, CDR1 is ENHRY and CDR2 is SYGVKD. The CDR3 contains 14 residues. CDR3 nucleotides: TGTGCCATCAGTGTGAGGCAGTTAGGGGCTGAAGCTTTCTTT. It yields the protein CAISVRQLGAEAFF.

The V gene is TRBV3-1 (or the pseudogene TRBV3-2), the J gene TRBJ2-1; possible D gene TRBD1, 6 bases. CDR3 size: 15 residues. Trimming took off 0 bases at V and 4 bases at J, with 10 bases between the two ends. The germline gives CDR1 LGHDT, CDR2 YNNKEL (reference sequence). CDR3 coding DNA: TGTGCCAGCAGCCAAGAGGGGGCTAATTACAATGAGCAGTTCTTC. Translating it yields CASSQEGANYNEQFF.

The chain carries TRBV5-1 and TRBJ2-7, with no clear D. V was cut by 1 base and J by 2 bases, with 10 bases left in between. This CDR3 has 14 residues. Per germline, CDR1 SGHRS and CDR2 YFSETQ. CDR3 DNA sequence: TGCGCCAGCAGCTTGATAACAGAGACCTACGAGCAGTACTTC. Translation gives CASSLITETYEQYF.

V gene TRBV6-1 combines with J gene TRBJ2-1; the D gene is possibly TRBD2 (6 bases). The CDR3 sequence is 14 residues long. V shed 0 bases and J shed 7 bases, with 10 bases lying between them. The germline V gene has CDR1 MNHNS and CDR2 SASEGT. In DNA, the CDR3 is TGTGCCAGCAGTGAAGCGCTTCGGGAGAATGAGCAGTTCTTC. As protein: CASSEALRENEQFF.

The V call is TRBV6-5, the J call TRBJ2-7; D is ambiguous. The length of the CDR3 is 14 residues. In germline, CDR1 is MNHEY, CDR2 SVGAGI. Trimming left V 2 bases short and J 1 base short, with 9 bases between. The CDR3 sequence is CASSYKKQSYEQYF. Here the CDR3 DNA reads TGTGCCAGCAGTTACAAGAAACAATCCTACGAGCAGTACTTC.